These 17 T cell receptor beta chains came from one sample sequenced in a study of siplizumab effects on memory and regulatory T cells. TCRdb's copy holds only in-frame clones and misses some; the assay was immunoSEQ multiplex PCR. Of approximately 68,000 clones listed, 75% to 95% are singletons. Source material: CD8+ T cells sorted from blood. The receptors shown here come from a human donor in good health.

The genes are TRBV5-3 and TRBJ1-1; D is uncertain. TRBV5-3 is reported as an ORF; its role is uncertain. CDR3 length: 14 amino acids. V shed 5 bases and J shed 0 bases, with 11 bases lying between them. The CDR3 is CARRRGQVNTEAFF. CDR3 nucleotides: TGTGCCAGAAGAAGAGGGCAAGTGAACACTGAAGCTTTCTTT.

J is TRBJ2-7 and V is TRBV5-6; D unclear. Germline V CDR1 and CDR2: SGHDT, YYEEEE. Between the trimmed V and J ends, which lost 3 bases and 4 bases, there was a span of 5 bases. CDR3 length equals 11 residues. CDR3: CASSSQYEQYF. CDR3 nucleotide sequence: TGTGCCAGCAGCTCACAATACGAGCAGTACTTC.

V is TRBV27 and J is TRBJ1-2, with D perhaps matching TRBD1 (6 bases). The germline V and J ends were trimmed by 6 bases and 3 bases, with 11 bases remaining between them. This CDR3 region has 13 residues. Per germline, CDR1 MNHEY and CDR2 SMNVEV (reference sequence). The CDR3 DNA is TGTGCCAGCAGCCCCCAGGGGTACTATGGCTACACCTTC. Amino acids: CASSPQGYYGYTF.

The V gene is TRBV4-1, the J gene TRBJ1-2; no clear D. V lost 1 base to trimming and J lost 8 bases, with 14 bases between them. This CDR3 has 14 amino acids. Germline values: CDR1 MGHRA, CDR2 YSYEKL. The CDR3 nucleotides are TGCGCCAGCAGCCAAGCTGGAAGTTATGGAGGCTACACCTTC. It yields the protein CASSQAGSYGGYTF.

The chain joins TRBV27 to TRBJ2-7; TRBD2 is a possible D gene (7 bases). The length of the CDR3 is 12 residues. Germline V gene sequence: CDR1 MNHEY, CDR2 SMNVEV (reference sequence). Trimming cost V 0 bases and J 12 bases, with 12 bases left between them. As DNA, the CDR3 is TGTGCCAGCAGTTTATCCGGGGGGCGAATGTACTTC. Translating it yields CASSLSGGRMYF.

V gene TRBV21-1 combines with J gene TRBJ2-1. TRBV21-1 is marked as a pseudogene. The CDR3 is 9 residues long. CDR3 bases: TGTGCCAGCAGAAATGAGCAGTTCTTC. Protein product: CASRNEQFF.

J is TRBJ2-5 and V is TRBV6-1; 7 bases map to TRBD2. Germline CDR1 is MNHNS and CDR2 is SASEGT. Germline trimming cut 4 bases from V and 4 bases from J; bases unmatched to any gene: 6. This CDR3 contains 14 residues. CDR3 nucleotide sequence: TGTGCCAGCAGTGCTATGGGCGGGGGAGAGACCCAGTACTTC. This translates into CASSAMGGGETQYF.

The chain uses TRBV13 and TRBJ2-1, with D uncertain. Germline-derived CDR1 and CDR2 are PRHDT and FYEKMQ (reference sequence). The CDR3 totals 17 residues. Trimming stripped 5 bases from V and 1 base from J, with 18 bases between. As DNA, the CDR3 is TGTGCCAGCAGCCCCTTTTCAGGTACAGTTTCCTACAATGAGCAGTTCTTC. Residues: CASSPFSGTVSYNEQFF.

The chain links TRBV19 to TRBJ2-3; the D is unclear. From germline, CDR1 is LNHDA and CDR2 SQIVND (reference sequence). Trimming cost V 2 bases and J 5 bases, with 8 bases left between them. The CDR3 covers 13 residues. CDR3 in DNA: TGTGCCAGTAGTATATTCATGGAAGATACGCAGTATTTT. It translates to CASSIFMEDTQYF.

The chain joins TRBV5-4 to TRBJ2-3; D gene ambiguous. Germline CDR1 is SGHNT and CDR2 is YYREEE (reference sequence). The germline V and J ends were trimmed by 4 bases and 2 bases, with 14 bases remaining between them. The CDR3 has 15 residues. The CDR3 nucleotides read TGTGCCAGCAGCCCAATTAGTCTCGCCACAGATACGCAGTATTTT. Amino acids: CASSPISLATDTQYF.

CDR3 protein: CASSDSFWSGELFF. In nucleotides, the CDR3 is TGTGCCAGCAGTGACTCGTTCTGGTCCGGGGAGCTGTTTTTT. The chain couples TRBV6-4 to TRBJ2-2; unclear D gene. V was shortened by 0 bases and J by 6 bases, with 8 bases between the two germline ends. The CDR3 runs to 14 residues. Germline values: CDR1 MRHNA, CDR2 SNTAGT.

The chain recombines TRBV29-1 with TRBJ2-1, with TRBD2 matching over 8 bases. Germline loops: CDR1 SQVTM, CDR2 ANQGSEA. CDR3 length: 12 amino acids. The V segment lost 5 bases and the J segment 9 bases; nucleotides outside the gene matches: 6. In DNA, the CDR3 is TGCAGCGTTCGTAGCGGGAACGGTGAGCAGTTCTTC. This sequence encodes CSVRSGNGEQFF.

The rearrangement joins TRBV7-9 to TRBJ1-2, with 9 bases fitting TRBD1. The V gene end was trimmed by 6 bases and the J gene end by 4 bases; junction bases not matched to a gene: 12. CDR3 length: 16 residues. CDR1 is SEHNR, CDR2 FQNEAQ, per germline (reference sequence). The CDR3 nucleotides are TGTGCCAGCAGTCCCGACGCGGGACAGGGATCCTATGGCTACACCTTC. Residues: CASSPDAGQGSYGYTF.

Only a few counts were recorded for this clone. The rearrangement joins TRBV19 to TRBJ1-5; unclear D gene. Germline V gene lookup returns CDR1 LNHDA and CDR2 SQIVND (reference sequence). V was cut by 3 bases and J by 2 bases, with 17 bases left in between. The CDR3 totals 17 residues. The CDR3 reads CASSIPPSNWGNQPQHF. The DNA for the CDR3 is TGTGCCAGTAGTATCCCCCCCTCTAACTGGGGCAATCAGCCCCAGCATTTT.

The chain links TRBV30 to TRBJ2-7; no reliable D call. CDR1 and CDR2 (germline): GTSNPN, SVGIG (reference sequence). Trimming cost V 4 bases and J 0 bases, with 10 bases left between them. The CDR3 is 13 residues long. This CDR3 reads CAWNIGGSYEQYF. In nucleotides, the CDR3 is TGTGCCTGGAATATAGGCGGCTCCTACGAGCAGTACTTC. Complete variable domain (other parts from reference TRBV30 and TRBJ2-7): SQTIHQWPATLVQPVGSPLSLECTVEGTSNPNLYWYRQAAGRGLQLLFYSVGIGQISSEVPQNLSASRPQDRQFILSSKKLLLSDSGFYLCAWNIGGSYEQYFGPGTRLTVT.

The chain couples TRBV5-4 to TRBJ2-2, with 7 bases identical to TRBD1. This CDR3 is built from 16 residues. V shed 4 bases and J 2 bases; nucleotides not matched to a gene: 8. CDR1 and CDR2 (germline): SGHNT, YYREEE (reference sequence). CDR3 residues: CASSLGTVGNTGELFF. The CDR3, as DNA: TGTGCCAGCAGCCTAGGGACAGTCGGTAACACCGGGGAGCTGTTTTTT.

V and J are TRBV9 and TRBJ2-1, with D possibly matching TRBD2 (6 bases). CDR1 is SGDLS, CDR2 YYNGEE, per germline. Trimming took off 6 bases at V and 4 bases at J, with 11 bases between the two ends. The CDR3 contains 13 residues. The CDR3 reads CASNSGLYNEQFF. CDR3 in DNA: TGTGCCAGCAACTCGGGACTTTACAATGAGCAGTTCTTC.